Here is one T cell receptor beta chain with its context. Its target is not known. These data belong to a study of PD-1 blockade in classical Hodgkin lymphoma. General study findings and limits: Before treatment, TCR diversity in newly diagnosed patients was reportedly lower than in healthy donors. Diversity in CD4+ TCRs, unlike that measured in CD8+ TCRs, had risen significantly by C4D1.

Time point specified: cycle 4 day 1 (C4D1), after 6 weeks of nivolumab. Exposure to brentuximab vedotin varied, and each patient had relapsed following autologous stem cell transplantation. Repertoires were generated with immunoSEQ multiplex PCR, while TCRdb's copy carries only in-frame clones and drops some. Of around 50,000 clones listed, almost 90% are singletons. V was pared by 3 bases and J by 4 bases, with 13 bases of the junction left unmatched. There are 17 residues in the CDR3. Germline CDR1 reads SGDLS; CDR2 reads YYNGEE. This chain links TRBV9 with TRBJ2-7, with TRBD2 matching 10 bases. This TCR came from a human donor with classical Hodgkin lymphoma. Sample: peripheral blood mononuclear cells (PBMCs), taken before the fourth cycle of nivolumab. CDR3 DNA sequence: TGTGCCAGCAGCGGCAGAGACGGGGTAGCGGGAGGTTACGAGCAGTACTTC. Translation gives CASSGRDGVAGGYEQYF.